Following are 2 T cell receptor beta chains from one sample sequenced in a study of PD-L1 blockade in urothelial cancer. This sample's time point: pretreatment peripheral blood. Profiling relied on immunoSEQ multiplex PCR, and the TCRdb table lists in-frame clones only, not all of them. The sample contains tens of thousands of clones, around nine tenths of which appear only once. The sequences come from PBMCs, collected around atezolizumab (anti-PD-L1) treatment. The receptors here all came from a woman aged 55-70 years with urothelial cancer.

The J gene is TRBJ2-2, the V gene TRBV4-1, with 7 bases fitting TRBD2. CDR1 is MGHRA and CDR2 is YSYEKL in the germline V gene. This CDR3 has 17 residues. J lost 0 bases, V lost 2 bases, and 6 bases had no gene match. The CDR3 DNA reads TGCGCCAGCAGCCAATCGGGACTAACCGCGAACACCGGGGAGCTGTTTTTT. Its protein product is CASSQSGLTANTGELFF.

The rearrangement links TRBV11-2 to TRBJ2-5; 9 nucleotides match TRBD2. Germline V gene lookup returns CDR1 SGHAT and CDR2 FQNNGV. V lost 1 base, J lost 2 bases, and 11 bases stayed unmatched. CDR3 size: 18 residues. The CDR3, as DNA: TGTGCCAGCAGCTTAGGCGGAGGGGGACTAGCTCCTCAAGAGACCCAGTACTTC. This translates into CASSLGGGGLAPQETQYF. The full variable domain, with the rest looked up from reference TRBV11-2 and TRBJ2-5, is EAGVAQSPRYKIIEKRQSVAFWCNPISGHATLYWYQQILGQGPKLLIQFQNNGVVDDSQLPKDRFSAERLKGVDSTLKIQPAKLEDSAVYLCASSLGGGGLAPQETQYFGPGTRLLVL.